Here is one TCR beta chain with its context. This entry comes from a study of shared clonotypes between healthy human individuals. Only in-frame clones appear in the TCRdb table, and some are missing; sequencing was by immunoSEQ multiplex PCR. This table has roughly 2.2 million clones, 85% to 95% appearing once. V was clipped by 1 base and J by 1 base; unmatched bases: 5. Germline V lookup: CDR1 SGHRS, CDR2 YFSETQ. The CDR3 runs 15 residues. The chain couples TRBV5-1 to TRBJ2-7, with 7 bases matching TRBD1. The TCR sequence derives from a man between 18 and 29 years old in good health. Some clones in this sample may be carry-over from other donors' samples. Sequenced material: naive CD4+ T cells from PBMCs. Described subset: CD45RA+ positively selected. The CDR3 coding sequence is TGCGCCAGCAGCTTGTCACCGGGACAGTCCTACGAGCAGTACTTC. Its protein is CASSLSPGQSYEQYF. The full variable domain, completed using reference TRBV5-1 and TRBJ2-7, is KAGVTQTPRYLIKTRGQQVTLSCSPISGHRSVSWYQQTPGQGLQFLFEYFSETQRNKGNFPGRFSGRQFSNSRSEMNVSTLELGDSALYLCASSLSPGQSYEQYFGPGTRLTVT.